This TCR beta chain was identified during a study of T cell repertoires in cytomegalovirus infection. Across the whole study: CMV infection together with matching HLA type was indicated by public TCR beta signatures. Broader study findings: CMV carriers with the relevant HLA were identified by cumulative public TCR beta family frequency. Dominating the ex vivo response were TCR beta clonotypes that were CMV-specific and HLA-C-restricted.

Many counts were recorded for this clonotype. Its antigen remains unknown. There are 14 residues in the CDR3. V lost 4 bases and J lost 0, with 9 bases in between. Germline CDR1 and CDR2: SGHRS and YFSETQ. TCRdb recomputed calls from the reads with MiXCR, one row per CDR3 protein. The table includes about 180,000 distinct CDR3 sequences, around 15% detected once. The receptor comes from a human donor in good health (CMV status not recorded). Some clones in this sample may be carry-over from other donors' samples. The rearrangement uses TRBV5-1 and TRBJ2-3; maybe TRBD2 (5 bases). The source material was PBMCs. CDR3 sequence: CASSRDSSTDTQYF. The CDR3 DNA sequence: TGCGCCAGCAGCCGGGATTCTAGCACAGATACGCAGTATTTT.